A single sample gave rise to the 13 T cell receptor beta chains below, sequenced in a study of cytomegalovirus exposure and HLA in healthy donors. Profiling relied on immunoSEQ multiplex PCR, and the TCRdb table lists in-frame clones only, not all of them. The sample gives about 58,000 clones, roughly 90% of which show up once; 0.85% to 1.2% is in the top ten. The sample consisted of PBMCs. These receptors all come from a man in his late teens or twenties in good health and CMV-seronegative.

The chain is built from TRBV7-9 and TRBJ2-7, with D perhaps TRBD2 (7 bases). This CDR3 has 10 residues. The germline gives CDR1 SEHNR, CDR2 FQNEAQ (reference sequence). CDR3 nucleotides: TGTGCAATCGGGGGGCCCGAGCAGTACTTC. Its protein is CAIGGPEQYF.

The chain employs TRBV4-1 and TRBJ1-5; 12 bases line up with TRBD1. The CDR3 totals 16 residues. V lost 3 bases, J lost 6 bases, and 6 bases stayed unmatched. Germline CDR1 is MGHRA and CDR2 is YSYEKL. In DNA form, the CDR3 reads TGCGCCAGCAGCCACGTGGGACAGGGGGCTGTTCAGCCCCAGCATTTT. This codes for CASSHVGQGAVQPQHF.

This clone occurred once. The genes are TRBV6-5 and TRBJ1-1; 8 bases are shared with TRBD1. The germline gives CDR1 MNHEY, CDR2 SVGAGI. With V trimmed by 0 bases and J by 5 bases, 8 bases remained unmatched. The CDR3 sequence is 16 residues long. CDR3 region: CASSYSSGQGTTEAFF. The DNA for the CDR3 is TGTGCCAGCAGTTACTCGTCCGGACAGGGAACAACTGAAGCTTTCTTT.

The chain uses TRBV15 and TRBJ2-6, with D unclear. Trimming removed 3 bases at V and 2 bases at J, with 8 bases between. The CDR3 is made up of 15 amino acids. Germline-derived CDR1 and CDR2 are LNHNV and YYDKDF (reference sequence). The CDR3 bases are TGTGCCACCAGCAGGCGCGTGGCTGGGGCCAACGTCCTGACTTTC. This gives the protein CATSRRVAGANVLTF. Full variable domain (rest looked up from reference TRBV15 and TRBJ2-6): DAMVIQNPRYQVTQFGKPVTLSCSQTLNHNVMYWYQQKSSQAPKLLFHYYDKDFNNEADTPDNFQSRRPNTSFCFLDIRSPGLGDTAMYLCATSRRVAGANVLTFGAGSRLTVL.

The V call is TRBV2, the J call TRBJ2-1, with unresolved D. The germline V gene encodes CDR1 SNHLY and CDR2 FYNNEI. The CDR3 contains 12 residues. With 4 bases removed from V and 8 bases from J, the gap between germline ends came to 9 bases. The CDR3: CASSGAGYEQFF. DNA of the CDR3: TGTGCCAGCAGTGGGGCAGGCTATGAGCAGTTCTTC.

This clone was recorded only once. CDR3 bases: TGCGCCAGCAGCTTGACCCCCGGGGGTTTAGAGACCCAGTACTTC. Amino acids: CASSLTPGGLETQYF. This chain links TRBV5-1 with TRBJ2-5; a weak D match, TRBD2 (6 bases). The CDR3 is made up of 15 amino acids. Deletions cut 1 base from V and 4 bases from J, with 14 bases between. Germline V gene lookup returns CDR1 SGHRS and CDR2 YFSETQ.

The chain joins TRBV5-4 to TRBJ2-3; 7 bases line up with TRBD2. This CDR3 has 17 residues. V lost 0 bases to trimming and J lost 6 bases; unmatched junction nucleotides: 13. Germline assignment: CDR1 SGHNT and CDR2 YYREEE (reference sequence). CDR3 coding DNA: TGTGCCAGCAGCTTGGGGGGGACTGGCGGGAGTATCGATACGCAGTATTTT. The encoded protein is CASSLGGTGGSIDTQYF. The complete variable domain, with remaining parts taken from reference TRBV5-4 and TRBJ2-3, reads ETGVTQSPTHLIKTRGQQVTLRCSSQSGHNTVSWYQQALGQGPQFIFQYYREEENGRGNFPPRFSGLQFPNYSSELNVNALELDDSALYLCASSLGGTGGSIDTQYFGPGTRLTVL.

The chain couples TRBV5-1 to TRBJ1-1, with 7 nucleotides matching TRBD1. Trimming took 4 bases from V and 4 from J; bases not matched to a gene: 7. Germline lookup yields CDR1 SGHRS and CDR2 YFSETQ. The CDR3 is made up of 14 amino acids. The chain's CDR3 is CASSEGQLRTEAFF. The DNA of the CDR3 is TGCGCCAGCAGCGAGGGACAGCTGCGCACTGAAGCTTTCTTT.

The V gene is TRBV15, the J gene TRBJ2-7; 7 nucleotides match TRBD1. V lost 5 bases to trimming and J lost 4 bases; unmatched junction nucleotides: 5. Germline V CDR1 and CDR2: LNHNV, YYDKDF (reference sequence). CDR3 size: 13 residues. The CDR3 spells CATSSGQNYEQYF. The CDR3 DNA reads TGTGCCACCAGCTCGGGACAGAATTACGAGCAGTACTTC.

This sequence joins TRBV28 and TRBJ1-2, with TRBD1 as a possible D gene (6 bases). This CDR3 region has 11 residues. Germline CDR1 reads MDHEN; CDR2 reads SYDVKM. Trimming left V 6 bases short and J 8 bases short, with 10 bases between. The CDR3 DNA reads as TGTGCCAGCAGAGGGGACACCGGCTACACCTTC. It specifies CASRGDTGYTF.

This clone has only one observation. The V and J genes are TRBV5-1 and TRBJ2-1; a weak D match, TRBD2 (5 bases). This CDR3 is built from 14 residues. V was pared by 3 bases and J by 3 bases, with 10 bases between. From germline, CDR1 is SGHRS and CDR2 YFSETQ. This CDR3 is CASSSAVGYNEQFF. As DNA, the CDR3 is TGCGCCAGCAGCTCAGCGGTGGGCTACAATGAGCAGTTCTTC.

As regards this clone: This CDR3 is also generated by other DNA sequences in the sample. The chain is built from TRBV9 and TRBJ2-7, with TRBD2 as a possible D gene (6 bases). Germline-derived CDR1 and CDR2 are SGDLS and YYNGEE. This CDR3 contains 14 residues. Trimming left V 4 bases short and J 0 bases short, with 11 bases between. The CDR3 nucleotides are TGTGCCAGCAGCTCGGGACTCTCCTCCTACGAGCAGTACTTC. As protein: CASSSGLSSYEQYF.

V gene TRBV9 combines with J gene TRBJ2-3; unclear D gene. Germline CDR1 SGDLS, CDR2 YYNGEE. The CDR3 is 11 amino acids. V lost 7 bases, J lost 8 bases, and 11 bases lay in between. This CDR3 reads CASSDPGTQYF. The DNA of the CDR3 is TGTGCCAGCTCAGACCCGGGTACGCAGTATTTT.